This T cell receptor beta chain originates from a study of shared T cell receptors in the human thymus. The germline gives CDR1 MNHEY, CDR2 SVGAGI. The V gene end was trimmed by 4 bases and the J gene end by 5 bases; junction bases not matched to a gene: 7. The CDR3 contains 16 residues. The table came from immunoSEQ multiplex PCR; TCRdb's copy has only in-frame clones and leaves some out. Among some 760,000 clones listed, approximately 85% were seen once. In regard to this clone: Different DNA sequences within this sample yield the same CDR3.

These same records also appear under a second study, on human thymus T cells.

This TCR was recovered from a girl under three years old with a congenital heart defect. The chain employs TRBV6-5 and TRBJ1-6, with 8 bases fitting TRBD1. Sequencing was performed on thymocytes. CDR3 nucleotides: TGTGCCAGCAGTTCCTTTACAGGGGGGGATAATTCACCCCTCCACTTT. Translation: CASSSFTGGDNSPLHF.